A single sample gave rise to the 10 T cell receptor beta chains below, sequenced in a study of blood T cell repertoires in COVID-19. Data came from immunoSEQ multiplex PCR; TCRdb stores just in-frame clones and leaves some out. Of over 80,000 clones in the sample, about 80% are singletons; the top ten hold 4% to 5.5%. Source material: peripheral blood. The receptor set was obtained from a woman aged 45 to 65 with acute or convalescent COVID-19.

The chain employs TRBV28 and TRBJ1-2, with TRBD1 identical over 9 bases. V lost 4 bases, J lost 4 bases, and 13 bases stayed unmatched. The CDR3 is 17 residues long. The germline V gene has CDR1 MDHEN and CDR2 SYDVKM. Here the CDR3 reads CASSSTGQGASLYGYTF. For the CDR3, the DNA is TGTGCCAGCAGTTCCACGGGACAGGGAGCCTCTCTCTATGGCTACACCTTC.

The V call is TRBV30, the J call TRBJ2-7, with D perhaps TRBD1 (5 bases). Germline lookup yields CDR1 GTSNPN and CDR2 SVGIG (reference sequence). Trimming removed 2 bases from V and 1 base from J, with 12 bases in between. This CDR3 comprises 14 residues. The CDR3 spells CAWSRQRVSYEQYF. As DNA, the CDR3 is TGTGCCTGGAGTAGACAGCGAGTATCCTACGAGCAGTACTTC.

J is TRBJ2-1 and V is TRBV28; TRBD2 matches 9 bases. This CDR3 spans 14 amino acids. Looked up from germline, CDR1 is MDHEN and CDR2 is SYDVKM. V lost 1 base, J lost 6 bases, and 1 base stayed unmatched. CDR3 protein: CASSLSGLANEQFF. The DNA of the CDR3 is TGTGCCAGCAGTTTATCGGGACTAGCCAATGAGCAGTTCTTC.

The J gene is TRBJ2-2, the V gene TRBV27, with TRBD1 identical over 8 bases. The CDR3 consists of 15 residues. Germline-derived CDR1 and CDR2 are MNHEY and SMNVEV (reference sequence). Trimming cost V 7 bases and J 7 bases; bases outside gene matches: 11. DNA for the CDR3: TGTGCCAGCACTGGCGGACAGGGTAGAAACGGGGAGCTGTTTTTT. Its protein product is CASTGGQGRNGELFF.

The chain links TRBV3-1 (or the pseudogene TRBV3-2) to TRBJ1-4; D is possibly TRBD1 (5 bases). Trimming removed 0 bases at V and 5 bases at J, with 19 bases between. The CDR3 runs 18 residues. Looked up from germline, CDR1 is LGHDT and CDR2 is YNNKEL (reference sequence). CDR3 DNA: TGTGCCAGCAGCCAAGATGGACTGAATGTTGGGGGGAATGAAAAACTGTTTTTT. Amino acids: CASSQDGLNVGGNEKLFF.

The CDR3, as DNA: TGTGCCAGTCGAGAGACAGGGGGGAATGAGCAGTTCTTC. Translated: CASRETGGNEQFF. This chain joins TRBV19 and TRBJ2-1, with TRBD1 matching over 9 bases. The CDR3 has 13 amino acids. Germline V gene sequence: CDR1 LNHDA, CDR2 SQIVND (reference sequence). V gave up 8 bases and J gave up 7 bases; unmatched junction bases: 6.

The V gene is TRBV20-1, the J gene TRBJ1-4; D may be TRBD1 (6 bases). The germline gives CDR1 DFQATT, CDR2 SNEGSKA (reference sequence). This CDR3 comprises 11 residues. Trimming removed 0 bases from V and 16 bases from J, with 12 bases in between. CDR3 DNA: TGCAGTGCTAGAGATTTGGGGGCTGAGTTTTTT. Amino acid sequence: CSARDLGAEFF.

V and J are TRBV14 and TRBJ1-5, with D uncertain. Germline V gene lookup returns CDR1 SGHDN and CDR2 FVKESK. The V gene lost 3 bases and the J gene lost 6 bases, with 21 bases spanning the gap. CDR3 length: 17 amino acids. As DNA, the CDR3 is TGTGCCAGCAGCCATATGTCCTTAGCGGTTCGGGGTCAGCCCCAGCATTTT. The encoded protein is CASSHMSLAVRGQPQHF. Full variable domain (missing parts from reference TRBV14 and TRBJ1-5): EAGVTQFPSHSVIEKGQTVTLRCDPISGHDNLYWYRRVMGKEIKFLLHFVKESKQDESGMPNNRFLAERTGGTYSTLKVQPAELEDSGVYFCASSHMSLAVRGQPQHFGDGTRLSIL.

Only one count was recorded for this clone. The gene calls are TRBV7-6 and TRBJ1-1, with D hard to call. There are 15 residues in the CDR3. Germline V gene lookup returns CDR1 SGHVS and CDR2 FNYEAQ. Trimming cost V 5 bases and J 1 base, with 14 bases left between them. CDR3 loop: CASSAGMMGNTEAFF. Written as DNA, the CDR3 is TGTGCCAGCAGCGCGGGCATGATGGGGAACACTGAAGCTTTCTTT.

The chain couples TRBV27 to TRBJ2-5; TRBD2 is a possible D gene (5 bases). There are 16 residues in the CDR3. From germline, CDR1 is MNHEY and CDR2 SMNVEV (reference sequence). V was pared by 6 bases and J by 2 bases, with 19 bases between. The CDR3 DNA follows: TGTGCCAGCAGCCCCTGGGGTAGCGCTGAACAAGAGACCCAGTACTTC. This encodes CASSPWGSAEQETQYF.